The 28 T cell receptor beta chains reported below all come from one sample, sequenced in a study of technical replicates of blood from a few donors. TCRdb's table, derived via immunoSEQ multiplex PCR, lists solely in-frame clones and lacks some. Here the sample spans more than 65,000 clones, 80% to 95% being singletons. Sequencing was carried out using T cells isolated from PBMCs. Receptors were obtained from a human donor in good health.

J is TRBJ1-5 and V is TRBV19; TRBD1 might be the D (6 bases). The germline V and J ends were trimmed by 3 bases and 4 bases, with 13 bases remaining between them. The germline V gene has CDR1 LNHDA and CDR2 SQIVND (reference sequence). The CDR3 extends over 15 amino acids. The DNA of the CDR3 is TGTGCCAGTAGTATTTTACAGGGAGTTAATCAGCCCCAGCATTTT. Its translation: CASSILQGVNQPQHF.

This clone was observed a handful of times. This chain joins TRBV30 and TRBJ1-1; D is uncertain. Per the germline V gene, CDR1 is GTSNPN and CDR2 is SVGIG (reference sequence). CDR3 size: 11 residues. Trimming stripped 3 bases from V and 10 bases from J, with 12 bases between. The CDR3 loop is CAWRPPGGAFF. Here the CDR3 DNA reads TGTGCCTGGAGGCCTCCCGGCGGAGCTTTCTTT.

The chain has TRBV19 and TRBJ1-2, with 9 nucleotides matching TRBD1. The V segment lost 4 bases and the J segment 7 bases; nucleotides outside the gene matches: 7. From germline, CDR1 is LNHDA and CDR2 SQIVND (reference sequence). The CDR3 sequence is 14 residues long. This chain's CDR3 is CASSNNRGPSGYTF. DNA of the CDR3: TGTGCCAGTAGTAATAACAGGGGGCCCAGTGGCTACACCTTC.

This clone was observed a handful of times. This chain links TRBV9 with TRBJ1-1; D is unresolved. V dropped 4 bases and J dropped 6 bases, with 19 bases sitting between them. The CDR3 covers 15 residues. Per the germline V gene, CDR1 is SGDLS and CDR2 is YYNGEE. The CDR3 coding sequence is TGTGCCAGCAGCCCTACGTTAGGACTGTTGCCTGAAGCTTTCTTT. Residues: CASSPTLGLLPEAFF.

The CDR3 protein is CASSLLLAGGDTIYF. The CDR3 DNA sequence: TGCGCCAGCAGCTTGTTATTGGCAGGGGGAGACACCATATATTTT. This chain joins TRBV5-1 and TRBJ1-3, with 7 bases matching TRBD1. The germline V gene has CDR1 SGHRS and CDR2 YFSETQ. The ends lost 1 base at V and 8 bases at J; junction bases unmatched: 9. The CDR3 runs to 15 residues.

This chain connects TRBV30 to TRBJ2-4; 7 nucleotides line up with TRBD1. The J segment lost 4 bases and the V segment lost 5 bases, leaving 5 bases of the junction unmatched. This CDR3 has 13 residues. Germline CDR1 is GTSNPN and CDR2 is SVGIG (reference sequence). The CDR3 reads CAWEPGQKNIQYF. CDR3 in DNA: TGTGCCTGGGAACCGGGACAGAAAAACATTCAGTACTTC.

V gene TRBV29-1 combines with J gene TRBJ2-7; 13 bases agree with TRBD2. This CDR3 spans 14 amino acids. Germline values: CDR1 SQVTM, CDR2 ANQGSEA. V was pared by 6 bases and J by 2 bases, with 4 bases of the junction left unmatched. CDR3 loop: CSVEGLAGTYEQYF. The CDR3 DNA sequence: TGCAGCGTCGAGGGACTAGCGGGAACCTACGAGCAGTACTTC.

This clone was counted a few times. The CDR3 here is CAISAGTVSNYGYTF. CDR3 sequence (DNA): TGTGCCATCAGTGCTGGGACAGTCTCTAACTATGGCTACACCTTC. The chain uses TRBV10-3 and TRBJ1-2, with 7 positions matching TRBD1. From germline, CDR1 is ENHRY and CDR2 SYGVKD. This CDR3 spans 15 amino acids. V shed 4 bases and J 0 bases; nucleotides not matched to a gene: 5.

In DNA, the CDR3 is TGCAGCGGACTGAACACCGGGGAGCTGTTTTTT. It encodes CSGLNTGELFF. The V gene is TRBV29-1, the J gene TRBJ2-2, with D uncertain. Germline loops: CDR1 SQVTM, CDR2 ANQGSEA. V was cut by 7 bases and J by 1 base, with 4 bases left in between. CDR3 length: 11 residues.

V is TRBV6-6 and J is TRBJ2-7, with D possibly matching TRBD1 (6 bases). There are 12 residues in the CDR3. In germline, CDR1 is MNHNY, CDR2 SVGAGI (reference sequence). Trimming pared 4 bases from V and 5 bases from J, leaving 9 bases between. The CDR3 is CASSSQGNEQYF. The CDR3 nucleotides read TGTGCCAGCAGTTCACAGGGTAACGAGCAGTACTTC.

The rearrangement uses TRBV29-1 and TRBJ2-7; the match to TRBD2 covers 10 bases. Germline V lookup: CDR1 SQVTM, CDR2 ANQGSEA. The CDR3 sequence is 14 residues long. The J segment lost 3 bases and the V segment lost 7 bases, leaving 9 bases of the junction unmatched. CDR3 protein: CSALSGRTFYEQYF. CDR3 in DNA: TGCAGCGCCCTTAGCGGGAGGACCTTCTACGAGCAGTACTTC.

The V gene is TRBV28, the J gene TRBJ1-5; D perhaps matches TRBD1 (6 bases). The germline V gene has CDR1 MDHEN and CDR2 SYDVKM. The CDR3 extends over 17 amino acids. Trimming removed 1 base from V and 0 bases from J, with 13 bases in between. CDR3 DNA: TGTGCCAGCAGTTTATTAGACAGGCGGTATAGCAATCAGCCCCAGCATTTT. This encodes CASSLLDRRYSNQPQHF.

This chain connects TRBV28 to TRBJ2-7; TRBD1 agrees at 10 bases. CDR1 MDHEN and CDR2 SYDVKM come from the germline V gene. With 3 bases clipped from V and 13 bases from J, the junction kept 3 bases outside the gene matches. The CDR3 consists of 11 residues. CDR3 sequence: CASSFGTGVYF. CDR3 coding DNA: TGTGCCAGCAGTTTCGGGACAGGGGTATACTTC. The variable domain in full, completed from reference TRBV28 and TRBJ2-7, reads DVKVTQSSRYLVKRTGEKVFLECVQDMDHENMFWYRQDPGLGLRLIYFSYDVKMKEKGDIPEGYSVSREKKERFSLILESASTNQTSMYLCASSFGTGVYFGPGTRLTVT.

This chain links TRBV27 with TRBJ2-6, with 9 nucleotides matching TRBD1. The germline V gene encodes CDR1 MNHEY and CDR2 SMNVEV (reference sequence). The CDR3 is 17 residues long. The junction had 6 bases not matched to a gene; V was cut back by 6 bases and J by 0 bases. The DNA for the CDR3 is TGTGCCAGCAGCGGGACAGGGAGGCCCTCTGGGGCCAACGTCCTGACTTTC. It specifies CASSGTGRPSGANVLTF.

The rearrangement joins TRBV18 to TRBJ2-5; 8 bases line up with TRBD2. The CDR3 sequence is 14 residues long. The germline V gene encodes CDR1 KGHSH and CDR2 LQKENI. J gave up 2 bases and V 4 bases, and 3 bases lay outside the gene matches. Here the CDR3 DNA reads TGTGCCAGCTCACGTCCGGGGGGGCAAGAGACCCAGTACTTC. Translated: CASSRPGGQETQYF. Full variable domain (rest looked up from reference TRBV18 and TRBJ2-5): NAGVMQNPRHLVRRRGQEARLRCSPMKGHSHVYWYRQLPEEGLKFMVYLQKENIIDESGMPKERFSAEFPKEGPSILRIQQVVRGDSAAYFCASSRPGGQETQYFGPGTRLLVL.

The rearrangement joins TRBV7-8 to TRBJ2-7; D might be TRBD2 (5 bases). The CDR3 loop spans 16 amino acids. V gave up 1 base and J gave up 6 bases, with 19 bases separating them. Germline CDR1 SGHVS, CDR2 FQNEAQ. The DNA for the CDR3 is TGTGCCAGCAGCTTAGTTAATTCCCCGGGTGGAGGCGAGCAGTACTTC. Its protein is CASSLVNSPGGGEQYF.

This chain joins TRBV14 and TRBJ1-2, with D maybe TRBD1 (6 bases). Germline loops: CDR1 SGHDN, CDR2 FVKESK. V was clipped by 4 bases and J by 4 bases, with 16 bases between them. CDR3 length: 15 amino acids. CDR3 protein: CASSPIGGAFYGYTF. The CDR3 coding sequence is TGTGCCAGCAGCCCTATCGGGGGGGCCTTCTATGGCTACACCTTC.

This chain joins TRBV6-5 and TRBJ2-3; 7 positions agree with TRBD1. Germline V gene sequence: CDR1 MNHEY, CDR2 SVGAGI. CDR3 length: 15 amino acids. Trimming took 3 bases from V and 2 from J; bases not matched to a gene: 5. The CDR3 here is CASSYEGALTDTQYF. As DNA, the CDR3 is TGTGCCAGCAGTTATGAGGGGGCCCTCACAGATACGCAGTATTTT.

The chain uses TRBV7-9 and TRBJ2-1; the D gene is possibly TRBD2 (5 bases). The V end was cut by 6 bases, the J end by 0 bases, with 15 bases between. Per germline, CDR1 SEHNR and CDR2 FQNEAQ (reference sequence). CDR3 length equals 16 residues. In nucleotides, the CDR3 is TGTGCCAGCAGTCCTCCCTCGGGGAGCTCCTACAATGAGCAGTTCTTC. Protein product: CASSPPSGSSYNEQFF. Complete variable domain (other parts from reference TRBV7-9 and TRBJ2-1): DTGVSQNPRHKITKRGQNVTFRCDPISEHNRLYWYRQTLGQGPEFLTYFQNEAQLEKSRLLSDRFSAERPKGSFSTLEIQRTEQGDSAMYLCASSPPSGSSYNEQFFGPGTRLTVL.

The rearrangement uses TRBV5-1 and TRBJ1-1, with TRBD1 matching over 7 bases. The V and J ends lost 2 bases and 4 bases, in that order; junction bases with no gene match: 8. Germline V gives CDR1 SGHRS, CDR2 YFSETQ. The length of the CDR3 is 15 residues. The DNA for the CDR3 is TGCGCCAGCAGCTTTACAGAGGGGGCGAGCACTGAAGCTTTCTTT. Its protein product is CASSFTEGASTEAFF.

The rearrangement links TRBV7-3 to TRBJ1-3, with D possibly being TRBD1 (6 bases). Germline CDR1 and CDR2: SGHTA and FQGTGA. The CDR3 is made up of 15 amino acids. The ends were cut back, 2 bases at V and 2 bases at J, with 10 bases in the middle. CDR3 in amino acids: CASSLSAGAGNTIYF. CDR3 nucleotides: TGTGCCAGCAGCTTATCAGCAGGGGCTGGAAACACCATATATTTT.

This clone was observed once. The genes are TRBV6-5 and TRBJ2-1; 12 nucleotides align to TRBD2. Trimming cost V 10 bases and J 1 base; bases outside gene matches: 5. CDR3 length: 15 amino acids. In germline, CDR1 is MNHEY, CDR2 SVGAGI. CDR3 bases: TGTGCCACCTATGGACTAGCGGGATCCTACAATGAGCAGTTCTTC. Translated, it gives CATYGLAGSYNEQFF.

This chain links TRBV30 with TRBJ2-1; perhaps TRBD2 as D (6 bases). The germline V and J ends were trimmed by 0 bases and 9 bases, with 18 bases remaining between them. Germline-derived CDR1 and CDR2 are GTSNPN and SVGIG (reference sequence). The CDR3 loop spans 15 amino acids. As DNA, the CDR3 is TGTGCCTGGAGTGTACTAGGCGGGATGATTGGTGAGCAGTTCTTC. This encodes CAWSVLGGMIGEQFF.

The V and J genes are TRBV27 and TRBJ2-7; D perhaps matches TRBD2 (7 bases). CDR1 and CDR2 (germline): MNHEY, SMNVEV (reference sequence). V lost 2 bases, J lost 2 bases, and 10 bases lay in between. The CDR3 consists of 14 residues. Here the CDR3 reads CASSLTGGPYEQYF. For the CDR3, the DNA is TGTGCCAGCAGTTTAACGGGGGGCCCCTACGAGCAGTACTTC.

The J gene is TRBJ2-7, the V gene TRBV7-2; D is uncertain. CDR1 is SGHTA and CDR2 is FQGNSA in the germline V gene. CDR3 length: 14 amino acids. The V end was cut by 4 bases, the J end by 4 bases, with 14 bases between. CDR3 in amino acids: CASSSKLGRYEQYF. DNA of the CDR3: TGTGCCAGCAGCTCTAAGCTAGGAAGGTACGAGCAGTACTTC.

The V gene is TRBV2, the J gene TRBJ2-2; D possibly corresponds to TRBD1 (6 bases). Germline V gene data show CDR1 as SNHLY and CDR2 as FYNNEI. The CDR3 loop spans 15 amino acids. V lost 6 bases and J 5 bases, leaving 16 bases between the germline ends. As DNA, the CDR3 is TGTGCCAGCAGCGGGCTGGACAGCCTTACCGGGGAGCTGTTTTTT. It specifies CASSGLDSLTGELFF.

The chain has TRBV6-5 and TRBJ2-1; D gene uncertain. This CDR3 has 14 residues. Germline V gives CDR1 MNHEY, CDR2 SVGAGI. Deletions cut 8 bases from V and 10 bases from J, with 21 bases between. The CDR3 region has the DNA TGTGCCAGCCGAACTACCAAAAACAATTTGGAGCAGTTCTTC. Protein product: CASRTTKNNLEQFF.

The chain links TRBV11-2 to TRBJ2-5; the D is unclear. CDR3 length equals 14 residues. In germline, CDR1 is SGHAT, CDR2 FQNNGV. Trimming pared 1 base from V and 4 bases from J, leaving 10 bases between. CDR3 in amino acids: CASSLAAAGETQYF. As DNA, the CDR3 is TGTGCCAGCAGCTTAGCAGCAGCAGGAGAGACCCAGTACTTC.